This record looks at one T cell receptor (beta chain) sequence and its context. Its antigen has not been determined. No base quality values were provided; no much bigger clone lies one nucleotide off. The CDR3 holds 11 amino acids from the cysteine to the phenylalanine. Just the 33-base CDR3 DNA is kept, in frame starting at base 1. The V and J ends are trimmed by 5 bases and 7 bases, leaving 7 bases between them. CDR1 SGHAT and CDR2 FQNNGV were looked up in the germline V gene. Preparation of the library involved 5' RACE. The sequencer was an Illumina HiSeq 2000. Template switching added a universal primer binding site, and the final cDNA carried a unique molecular identifier that allowed TCR cDNA molecules to be counted accurately. Specific primers in the conserved constant-segment region were used to synthesize first-strand cDNA for TCR alpha and beta chains. Each cDNA library was double barcoded, with a SMART-Mk sample barcode plus Illumina barcodes, to control for contamination. TruSeq adapter sequences, together with Illumina sample barcodes, were added in two successive PCR steps. Sequencing of the TCR alpha and beta cDNA libraries was done on the Illumina HiSeq platform using custom primers. The original pipeline was this. MiGEC was used to process raw reads and extract unique molecular identifiers, and MiXCR was used to find CDR3 positions. Recombination models were inferred per individual with the repgenHMM and IGoR tools using an EM algorithm. The analysis of shared clonotypes was done with the tcR package in R, with sharing normalized by the product of cloneset sizes. To study raw recombination free of thymic and clonal selection effects, out-of-frame nonproductive sequences were analyzed. TCRdb ran its own pipeline on the public reads, namely fastp trimming at Q25 and MiXCR clone calling, and kept in-frame beta chains. Each record represents a unique CDR3 protein, reported with the most common genes and DNA among its rows. TCRdb's processing, not the study's, gives the V and J calls here. For this sample the table gives about 480,000 distinct CDR3 sequences, of which 13% to 15% were detected only once. The ten largest make up roughly 0.5% of the sample.

The data derive from a study of identical twins listed by TCRdb under 2016. As for the study more broadly: To test whether fetal clonotypes persist, the study used deep sequencing on TCR alpha and beta repertoires from monozygotic twins, unrelated adults of various ages, and cord blood. Replicate twin experiments were performed at different times using different library preparation protocols to rule out contamination.

Every donor was a healthy Caucasian. The twin cohort comprised three pairs of female monozygotic twins, all aged about 18 to 30 years. CD4+ and CD8+ T cell populations were isolated with positive isolation kits from Invitrogen. General conclusions and limits of the study: Compared with coincidental sharing between unrelated individuals, out-of-frame TCR alpha sequences shared between twins had an excess of sequences with low generation probability. The excess sharing between twins in beta out-of-frame sequences was weaker because fewer shared sequences reduced the signal-to-noise ratio. Invariant T cells such as MAIT and iNKT could partly confound zero-insertion analyses, although diverse VJ usage argued against such confounding for most clonotypes. Out-of-frame TCR alpha sharing in monozygotic twins was systematically underestimated by recombination models, whereas sharing between unrelated individuals was in agreement with the recombination models. Abundant cord blood beta clonotypes had fewer insertions, young adult naive repertoires showed a similar but weaker trend, and memory repertoires showed no such trend. Because the same donors could not be followed over many years, the conclusions depended on cross-sectional statistical analysis.

These data were also reused for a study on yellow fever vaccine responses in identical twins. As that second paper reports: According to the authors, the vaccine-induced T cell response in identical twins seemed to be partly convergent and partly specific to each individual. Focusing on identical twins, the study followed the T cell clones that responded to the vaccine, and did so with precision.

The TCR comes from a woman in her late teens or twenties in good health. The sequence is built from TRBV11-2 and TRBJ2-3; the D gene is not confidently resolved. The sequencing sample was made of CD4+ T cells sorted from blood. The sequence in DNA is TGTGCCAGCAGCGAGATTTATACGCAGTATTTT. It codes for CASSEIYTQYF.